These 7 T cell receptor beta chains came from one sample sequenced in a study of cytomegalovirus exposure and HLA in healthy donors. Amplification used 60 Vbeta primers and 13 Jbeta primers. Profiling relied on immunoSEQ multiplex PCR, and the TCRdb table lists in-frame clones only, not all of them. The table has more than 85,000 clones, about 80% seen once; the top ten hold more than 6%. Sequenced: PBMCs. The receptors derive from a woman in her 50s in good health and CMV-seropositive.

The chain employs TRBV19 and TRBJ2-6; D is unresolved. CDR3 size: 14 residues. V was clipped by 11 bases and J by 0 bases, with 11 bases between them. Germline V CDR1 and CDR2: LNHDA, SQIVND (reference sequence). CDR3 coding DNA: TGTGCCGCGAGCTCAATCTCTGGGGCCAACGTCCTGACTTTC. Protein product: CAASSISGANVLTF. Variable domain in full (rest from reference TRBV19 and TRBJ2-6): DGGITQSPKYLFRKEGQNVTLSCEQNLNHDAMYWYRQDPGQGLRLIYYSQIVNDFQKGDIAEGYSVSREKKESFPLTVTSAQKNPTAFYLCAASSISGANVLTFGAGSRLTVL.

J is TRBJ2-3 and V is TRBV2; 13 positions match TRBD2. There are 16 residues in the CDR3. Germline CDR1 is SNHLY and CDR2 is FYNNEI. V was pared by 4 bases and J by 2 bases, with 3 bases of the junction left unmatched. CDR3 sequence reads: CASSGGLAGATDTQYF. The CDR3 bases are TGTGCCAGCAGTGGCGGACTAGCGGGGGCCACAGATACGCAGTATTTT.

The chain carries TRBV9 and TRBJ2-7; D perhaps matches TRBD1 (6 bases). CDR1 SGDLS and CDR2 YYNGEE come from the germline V gene. The CDR3 has 14 amino acids. V lost 0 bases and J lost 2, with 9 bases in between. For the CDR3, the DNA is TGTGCCAGCAGCGTAGGGGACATAGCCTACGAGCAGTACTTC. This translates into CASSVGDIAYEQYF.

There are a few counts of this clone. The rearrangement joins TRBV5-1 to TRBJ2-7; D is undetermined. The ends were cut back, 0 bases at V and 0 bases at J, with 7 bases in the middle. There are 14 residues in the CDR3. The germline V gene encodes CDR1 SGHRS and CDR2 YFSETQ. CDR3 sequence: CASSLDAISYEQYF. CDR3 DNA: TGCGCCAGCAGCTTGGATGCTATCTCCTACGAGCAGTACTTC.

The chain uses TRBV5-4 and TRBJ2-3, with 8 bases identical to TRBD2. There are 16 residues in the CDR3. Germline CDR1 SGHNT, CDR2 YYREEE (reference sequence). V dropped 1 base and J dropped 0; count of bases not matched to a gene: 4. The CDR3 loop is CASSLPSGPSTDTQYF. In DNA form, the CDR3 reads TGTGCCAGCAGCTTGCCTAGCGGGCCTAGCACAGATACGCAGTATTTT.

The genes are TRBV7-2 and TRBJ2-2; TRBD2 agrees at 15 bases. This CDR3 has 16 amino acids. With 4 bases clipped from V and 11 bases from J, the junction kept 8 bases outside the gene matches. Germline CDR1 is SGHTA and CDR2 is FQGNSA. CDR3 DNA: TGTGCCAGCAGCTCCTGGACTAGCGGGGGGGCGGGAGAGCTGTTTTTT. It is translated as CASSSWTSGGAGELFF. The whole variable domain, remainder taken from reference TRBV7-2 and TRBJ2-2, is GAGVSQSPSNKVTEKGKDVELRCDPISGHTALYWYRQSLGQGLEFLIYFQGNSAPDKSGLPSDRFSAERTGGSVSTLTIQRTQQEDSAVYLCASSSWTSGGAGELFFGEGSRLTVL.

The V gene is TRBV19, the J gene TRBJ1-3, with 9 positions matching TRBD1. The CDR3 length is 19 residues. Trimming cost V 5 bases and J 0 bases; bases outside gene matches: 14. In germline, CDR1 is LNHDA, CDR2 SQIVND (reference sequence). CDR3 region: CASSFPTGGPSHSGNTIYF. The CDR3 DNA follows: TGTGCCAGTAGTTTCCCCACAGGGGGCCCAAGTCACTCTGGAAACACCATATATTTT.